A selection of T cell receptor beta chains follows, all from one sample in a study of T-cell reconstitution after alpha-beta-depleted transplantation in children. TCRdb re-derived calls from the PCR reads in MiXCR, one entry per CDR3 protein. This repertoire shows about a million distinct CDR3 sequences, less than 30% found once; its top ten account for around 30%. Sequencing used PBMCs, mostly from graft donor cells, obtained 360 days after TCRalphabeta/CD19-depleted stem cell transplant. The source of these receptors is a boy under two years old who had a stem cell transplant for SCID, so the T cells may come from the graft donor. The CDR3 runs from the conserved cysteine through the conserved F or W. D genes are given only for firm matches. Clone size is stated in some rows and not others, as once, few, many or a class when expanded.

clone_size d_call j_call v_call cdr3_nt cdr3_aa
- TRBD2 TRBJ2-2 TRBV20-1 TGCAGTGCTACGGGGGGGATCAACACCGGGGAGCTGTTTTTT CSATGGINTGELFF
few - TRBJ2-2 TRBV20-1 TGCAGTGCCCTGGGAGGGAACACCGGGGAGCTGTTTTTT CSALGGNTGELFF
- - TRBJ2-3 TRBV12-3/TRBV12-4 TGTGCCAGCAGTTTATGGACTAAGGGCGGTACAAATACGCAGTATTTT CASSLWTKGGTNTQYF
- TRBD2 TRBJ2-1 TRBV5-1 TGCGCCAGCAGCTTGGGCCTAGCGGGGGGCTTTAGCTCCTACAATGAGCAGTTCTTC CASSLGLAGGFSSYNEQFF
- TRBD2 TRBJ2-3 TRBV4-1 TGCGCCAGCAGCCAAGCCCAGGGACTAGCGGCAACAGATACGCAGTATTTT CASSQAQGLAATDTQYF
few - TRBJ2-1 TRBV6-2/TRBV6-3 TGTGCCAGCCTAACCCCTAGAATAACCTACAATGAGCAGTTCTTC CASLTPRITYNEQFF
- TRBD1 TRBJ2-6 TRBV19 TGTGCCAGTAGTGTCGGACAGGGTTTCTCTGGGGCCAACGTCCTGACTTTC CASSVGQGFSGANVLTF
few - TRBJ2-3 TRBV7-2 TGTGCCAGCAGCTTAGTTCCAGCCCCCGGAAATACGCAGTATTTT CASSLVPAPGNTQYF
- TRBD1 TRBJ1-5 TRBV12-3/TRBV12-4 TGTGCCAGCAGCCCTGGGACAGTTTATCAGCCCCAGCATTTT CASSPGTVYQPQHF
few - TRBJ2-2 TRBV12-3/TRBV12-4 TGTGCCAGCAGTTTGATCCTAGTGACTCCCGGGGAGCTGTTTTTT CASSLILVTPGELFF
few - TRBJ1-3 TRBV5-1 TGCGCCAGCAGCTTGGGGACAGTCCCTTTGGGTGGAAACACCATATATTTT CASSLGTVPLGGNTIYF
many - TRBJ2-1 TRBV4-1 TGCGCCAGCAGACCAGTAGAGGGACAAAGGGTCTCATATAACCACAATGAGCAGTTCTTC CASRPVEGQRVSYNHNEQFF
- - TRBJ1-4 TRBV27 TGTGCCAGCAGCTTCGGCCCGGCGCGTAATGAAAAACTGTTTTTT CASSFGPARNEKLFF
few - TRBJ2-1 TRBV5-1 TGCGCCAGCAGCTTGGCCCCAACAGGGGAGGGGAATGAGCAGTTCTTC CASSLAPTGEGNEQFF
- - TRBJ2-5 TRBV3-1 TGTGCCAGCAGCCCCACCGGCCCGTACCAAGAGACCCAGTACTTC CASSPTGPYQETQYF
- - TRBJ1-6 TRBV27 TGTGCCAGCAGTCCCCTGGGAGACCCTAGTTCACCCCTCCACTTT CASSPLGDPSSPLHF
- TRBD2 TRBJ2-1 TRBV7-9 TGTGCCAGCAGCTTTGCGACTAGCGGTTACTACAATGAGCAGTTCTTC CASSFATSGYYNEQFF
- - TRBJ1-2 TRBV29-1 TGCAGCGTTGAAGGCGGTCAATCCCGGCTGGGCTATGGCTACACCTTC CSVEGGQSRLGYGYTF
few - TRBJ1-2 TRBV25-1 TGTGCCAGCAGTGACCCGCGGATCCTCTATGGCTACACCTTC CASSDPRILYGYTF
- - TRBJ2-4 TRBV20-1 TGCAGTGCTAGCAGTTTCATAGACATTCAGTACTTC CSASSFIDIQYF
few - TRBJ2-2 TRBV12-3/TRBV12-4 TGTGCCAGCAGTTTATCCTTCGGCAGGTTCACCGGGGAGCTGTTTTTT CASSLSFGRFTGELFF
- TRBD1 TRBJ1-4 TRBV27 TGTGCCAGCAGTACCCAAGGACAGGGAACCTCGAGGAAACTGTTTTTT CASSTQGQGTSRKLFF
- - TRBJ1-2 TRBV5-6 TGTGCCAGCAGCTTGGACTTCGGGGGAGCTAACTATGGCTACACCTTC CASSLDFGGANYGYTF
- TRBD1 TRBJ2-7 TRBV2 TGTGCCAGCAGTGACTCGGACAGGTACGAGCAGTACTTC CASSDSDRYEQYF
- TRBD2 TRBJ2-1 TRBV20-1 TGCAGTGCTAGCCCGGCTAGCGGGGGAATCTACAATGAGCAGTTCTTC CSASPASGGIYNEQFF
- TRBD1 TRBJ1-4 TRBV27 TGTGCCAGCAGTCTGACAGGGGAGAATGAAAAACTGTTTTTT CASSLTGENEKLFF
many - TRBJ1-1 TRBV6-5 TGTGCCAGCAGTTACTCGGTGGGCAGGGGAGGCACTGAAGCTTTCTTT CASSYSVGRGGTEAFF
once TRBD1 TRBJ2-1 TRBV5-1 TGCGCCAGCAGCTTACAGGGGAACGGGGCCAATGAGCAGTTCTTC CASSLQGNGANEQFF
- - TRBJ2-4 TRBV28 TGTGCCAGCATGTCCCTCGGGGGGCCCTTAGCCAAAAACATTCAGTACTTC CASMSLGGPLAKNIQYF
- TRBD2 TRBJ2-5 TRBV5-1 TGCGCCAGCAGCCCCCGACTAGCGGGGTTAAAGACCCAGTACTTC CASSPRLAGLKTQYF